These T cell receptor beta chains were read from a single sample in a study of blood T cell repertoires in COVID-19. Clones were read by immunoSEQ multiplex PCR, and TCRdb kept only the in-frame ones, dropping some. The sample shows 120,000 to 150,000 clones, over 70% of them seen only once. Material: peripheral blood. All receptors derive from a man aged 50-59 years with active or convalescent COVID-19. CDR3s include the opening cysteine and the closing phenylalanine or tryptophan. D genes are given only for firm matches. Clone size is stated in some rows and not others, as once, few, many or a class when expanded.

V gene	J gene	D gene	clone size	CDR3 protein	CDR3 DNA
TRBV5-1	TRBJ1-4	TRBD1	.	CASSLARQGRATNEKLFF	TGCGCCAGCAGCTTGGCTAGACAGGGTCGAGCAACTAATGAAAAACTGTTTTTT
TRBV7-9	TRBJ2-5	.	.	CASSLRWTEQETQYF	TGTGCCAGCAGCCTTCGATGGACAGAACAAGAGACCCAGTACTTC
TRBV6-5	TRBJ2-1	.	.	CASSLGTEQFF	TGTGCCAGCAGCCTCGGGACAGAGCAGTTCTTC
TRBV21-1	TRBJ2-1	.	.	CASSKGWGLAGGQFF	TGTGCCAGCAGCAAAGGGTGGGGACTAGCGGGAGGGCAGTTCTTC
TRBV28	TRBJ1-1	.	few	CASSGWSTEAFF	TGTGCCAGCAGCGGGTGGAGCACTGAAGCTTTCTTT
TRBV4-1	TRBJ2-7	.	.	CASSQGGPYEQYF	TGCGCCAGCAGCCAAGGGGGCCCCTACGAGCAGTACTTC
TRBV27	TRBJ2-3	.	.	CASSLFPSADTQYF	TGTGCCAGCAGTTTATTTCCGAGTGCGGATACGCAGTATTTT
TRBV27	TRBJ2-3	TRBD2	.	CASSGTSGISDTQYF	TGTGCCAGCAGTGGGACTAGCGGGATTTCAGATACGCAGTATTTT
TRBV28	TRBJ2-5	.	.	CASSPLAQETQYF	TGTGCCAGCAGTCCCTTAGCACAAGAGACCCAGTACTTC
TRBV19	TRBJ2-3	.	.	CASSGIAGASTDTQYF	TGTGCCAGTAGCGGGATAGCAGGCGCATCCACAGATACGCAGTATTTT
TRBV7-9	TRBJ2-1	TRBD2	.	CASSLVRLAGGSYNEQFF	TGTGCCAGCAGCTTAGTTCGACTAGCGGGGGGCTCCTACAATGAGCAGTTCTTC
TRBV27	TRBJ2-3	.	once	CASSRAGSTDTQYF	TGTGCCAGCAGTCGGGCAGGGTCGACAGATACGCAGTATTTT
TRBV10-3	TRBJ1-1	TRBD1	.	CAISGGQTLYNTEAFF	TGTGCCATCAGTGGGGGACAGACTCTTTATAACACTGAAGCTTTCTTT
TRBV7-3	TRBJ2-3	TRBD2	.	CASSLGLAGRGDTQYF	TGTGCCAGCAGCTTGGGACTAGCGGGACGAGGGGATACGCAGTATTTT
TRBV4-2	TRBJ2-1	TRBD2	.	CASSQDGWGGNEQFF	TGTGCCAGCAGCCAAGACGGCTGGGGGGGCAATGAGCAGTTCTTC
TRBV29-1	TRBJ2-7	TRBD1	.	CSVGGQGLSYEQYF	TGCAGCGTGGGGGGACAGGGCCTCTCCTACGAGCAGTACTTC
TRBV18	TRBJ2-1	TRBD1	.	CASSPGTGETEQFF	TGTGCCAGCTCACCCGGGACAGGGGAGACTGAGCAGTTCTTC
TRBV27	TRBJ2-1	.	.	CASSHRANYNEQFF	TGTGCCAGCAGTCATCGTGCTAACTACAATGAGCAGTTCTTC
TRBV7-2	TRBJ2-2	TRBD2	.	CASSRNRGGAGELFF	TGTGCCAGCAGCCGCAACCGGGGGGGTGCCGGGGAGCTGTTTTTT
TRBV7-9	TRBJ1-1	TRBD1	.	CASSGDRGEAFF	TGTGCCAGCAGCGGGGACAGGGGGGAAGCTTTCTTT
TRBV5-8	TRBJ2-3	.	.	CASSFYTGTHRTDTQYF	TGTGCCAGCAGCTTCTACACCGGGACACATCGCACAGATACGCAGTATTTT
TRBV5-1	TRBJ1-1	TRBD1	.	CASSNWDRTMNTEAFF	TGCGCCAGCAGCAACTGGGACAGGACCATGAACACTGAAGCTTTCTTT
TRBV11-3	TRBJ2-1	TRBD2	.	CASSPVAGASYNEQFF	TGTGCCAGCAGCCCCGTAGCGGGAGCCTCCTACAATGAGCAGTTCTTC
TRBV25-1	TRBJ2-1	TRBD2	.	CASSESGSLKEQFF	TGTGCCAGCAGTGAAAGCGGGAGTCTGAAGGAGCAGTTCTTC
TRBV6-5	TRBJ2-7	TRBD2	.	CASGTSGASYEQYF	TGTGCCAGCGGGACTAGCGGGGCCTCCTACGAGCAGTACTTC
TRBV7-6	TRBJ2-7	TRBD1	.	CASSAGQGNFYEQYF	TGTGCCAGCAGCGCGGGACAGGGGAACTTCTACGAGCAGTACTTC
TRBV9	TRBJ2-7	.	once	CASSVEKGDYEQYF	TGTGCCAGCAGCGTAGAGAAAGGGGACTACGAGCAGTACTTC
TRBV19	TRBJ1-1	TRBD1	.	CASSIGLSNRGPNTEAFF	TGTGCCAGTAGTATCGGCCTAAGCAACAGGGGCCCGAACACTGAAGCTTTCTTT
TRBV9	TRBJ2-5	TRBD2	.	CASSVAAGVRAETQYF	TGTGCCAGCAGCGTAGCGGCGGGAGTGCGGGCAGAGACCCAGTACTTC
TRBV5-1	TRBJ2-2	.	once	CASSWLAPTGELFF	TGCGCCAGCAGCTGGCTAGCTCCCACCGGGGAGCTGTTTTTT
TRBV14	TRBJ2-5	TRBD1	few	CASSQVGTGVRVTQYF	TGTGCCAGCAGCCAAGTTGGGACAGGGGTTCGAGTGACCCAGTACTTC
TRBV29-1	TRBJ2-3	TRBD2	once	CSVEVSGGPDTQYF	TGCAGCGTTGAAGTATCGGGGGGTCCAGATACGCAGTATTTT
TRBV7-2	TRBJ2-1	.	once	CASSPQLVADGRQFF	TGTGCCAGCAGCCCCCAACTAGTGGCTGACGGTCGGCAGTTCTTC
TRBV5-4	TRBJ2-7	TRBD2	.	CASSRERDSYEQYF	TGTGCCAGCAGCCGTGAGCGGGACTCCTACGAGCAGTACTTC
TRBV7-2	TRBJ2-5	TRBD2	.	CASSLEGASGYPTQYF	TGTGCCAGCAGCTTAGAAGGGGCTAGCGGATACCCCACCCAGTACTTC
TRBV24-1	TRBJ2-1	.	once	CATATVYNEQFF	TGTGCCACCGCGACAGTATACAATGAGCAGTTCTTC
TRBV3-1/TRBV3-2	TRBJ1-5	.	.	CASKQTGNGPQHF	TGTGCCAGCAAACAGACAGGAAATGGGCCCCAGCATTTT
TRBV7-2	TRBJ2-1	TRBD2	.	CASSLVLAGGRQFF	TGTGCCAGCAGCTTAGTTCTAGCGGGAGGGAGGCAGTTCTTC
TRBV24-1	TRBJ1-2	.	.	CATSDLRDFDGYTF	TGTGCCACCAGTGATCTTCGGGATTTTGATGGCTACACCTTC
TRBV6-2/TRBV6-3	TRBJ2-5	.	.	CASSYSLETQYF	TGTGCCAGCAGTTATTCATTAGAGACCCAGTACTTC
TRBV30	TRBJ1-6	.	once	CAWSAPQYSPLHF	TGTGCCTGGAGTGCCCCCCAATATTCACCCCTCCACTTT
TRBV9	TRBJ1-5	TRBD1	.	CASSGGTVNQPQHF	TGTGCCAGCAGCGGCGGGACAGTAAATCAGCCCCAGCATTTT
TRBV9	TRBJ2-1	.	.	CASSPLLSSYNEQFF	TGTGCCAGCAGCCCTTTACTAAGCTCCTACAATGAGCAGTTCTTC
TRBV9	TRBJ1-1	.	.	CASSVGGGQSGYEAFF	TGTGCCAGCAGCGTAGGAGGAGGACAGTCGGGCTATGAAGCTTTCTTT
TRBV4-2	TRBJ2-2	.	.	CASSPRLSVGTGELFF	TGTGCCAGCAGCCCCCGGTTGTCGGTCGGCACCGGGGAGCTGTTTTTT
TRBV6-1	TRBJ1-5	.	once	CASSEVLSSNQPQHF	TGTGCCAGCAGTGAGGTCTTGAGTAGCAATCAGCCCCAGCATTTT
TRBV7-9	TRBJ2-5	TRBD2	.	CASSLRLARTQETQYF	TGTGCCAGCAGCTTAAGACTAGCCAGAACTCAAGAGACCCAGTACTTC
TRBV20-1	TRBJ2-3	TRBD2	.	CSASYGTSGIRADTQYF	TGCAGTGCTAGTTACGGGACTAGCGGGATAAGGGCAGATACGCAGTATTTT
TRBV18	TRBJ1-5	.	.	CASSPTGLDLNQPQHF	TGTGCCAGCTCACCAACAGGGCTGGACCTAAATCAGCCCCAGCATTTT
TRBV11-2	TRBJ2-2	TRBD2	.	CASSLVLTSGRTELFF	TGTGCCAGCAGCTTAGTCCTGACTAGCGGGAGGACCGAGCTGTTTTTT
TRBV5-1	TRBJ2-5	TRBD2	.	CASSSGLAGEGETQYF	TGCGCCAGCAGCTCGGGACTAGCGGGAGAAGGAGAGACCCAGTACTTC
TRBV9	TRBJ2-1	TRBD2	.	CASSVGSGRANEQFF	TGTGCCAGCAGCGTAGGTAGCGGGAGGGCCAATGAGCAGTTCTTC
TRBV2	TRBJ2-7	TRBD1	.	CASRRGTGVYLSSYEQYF	TGTGCCAGCAGGAGAGGGACAGGGGTCTACCTTTCCTCCTACGAGCAGTACTTC